A single sample gave rise to the 23 T cell receptor beta chains below, sequenced in a study of blood T cells in healthy people across ages. A second 7 to 11 cycle PCR used barcoded and J-beta primers. Each CDR3 protein is one row after TCRdb ran MiXCR on the 5' RACE reads. The sample lists around 1,000,000 distinct CDR3 sequences, about two fifths occurring once. Sequencing input: blood. All receptors derive from a man between 18 and 29 years old in good health.

J is TRBJ2-7 and V is TRBV7-3, with 13 bases that match TRBD2. The V gene's germline CDR1 is SGHTA and CDR2 FQGTGA. Trimming at V came to 4 bases and at J to 7 bases, leaving 19 bases not matched to a gene. The CDR3 spans 19 residues. DNA for the CDR3: TGTGCCAGCAGCTCCATTGGGGGGACTAGCGGGGCTCAACTCAGGGAGCAGTACTTC. Translated, it gives CASSSIGGTSGAQLREQYF.

The chain combines TRBV27 with TRBJ2-3; TRBD1 agrees at 7 bases. Germline CDR1 reads MNHEY; CDR2 reads SMNVEV (reference sequence). The length of the CDR3 is 16 residues. The trim removed 2 bases at V and 0 bases at J, leaving 5 bases unmatched. CDR3 region: CASSLLGQRSTDTQYF. The CDR3 DNA follows: TGTGCCAGCAGTTTACTGGGACAGCGGAGCACAGATACGCAGTATTTT.

This clonotype was counted between two and nine times. The gene calls are TRBV10-3 and TRBJ1-5; D gene unclear. The ends were cut back, 0 bases at V and 0 bases at J, with 3 bases in the middle. Germline CDR1 is ENHRY and CDR2 is SYGVKD. The CDR3 spans 14 residues. In nucleotides, the CDR3 is TGTGCCATCAGTGAGTCACATAGCAATCAGCCCCAGCATTTT. Residues: CAISESHSNQPQHF.

The chain employs TRBV15 and TRBJ2-1; possibly TRBD2 for D (6 bases). V was cut by 11 bases and J by 9 bases, with 17 bases left in between. Germline-derived CDR1 and CDR2 are LNHNV and YYDKDF (reference sequence). CDR3 length equals 12 residues. The CDR3, as DNA: TGTGCCGCTGGGACTGCCTGGGGTGAGCAGTTCTTC. Its translation is CAAGTAWGEQFF.

This rearrangement joins TRBV27 to TRBJ1-6, with unresolved D. CDR1 is MNHEY and CDR2 is SMNVEV in the germline V gene (reference sequence). Trimming cost V 5 bases and J 0 bases, with 14 bases left between them. This CDR3 comprises 17 residues. DNA of the CDR3: TGTGCCAGCAGTCCCCGAGTAGGGCGCTCCTATAATTCACCCCTCCACTTT. Amino acids: CASSPRVGRSYNSPLHF.

The CDR3 DNA sequence: TGCAGTGCTAGCCCCGACTGGGGGGTAGTAGACACTGAAGCTTTCTTT. Translated, it gives CSASPDWGVVDTEAFF. The chain joins TRBV20-1 to TRBJ1-1; D might be TRBD1 (5 bases). The CDR3 contains 16 residues. The ends were cut back, 3 bases at V and 3 bases at J, with 20 bases in the middle. CDR1 and CDR2 from the germline V gene are DFQATT and SNEGSKA (reference sequence).

The gene calls are TRBV29-1 and TRBJ1-1, with a possible D match to TRBD1 (6 bases). CDR1 and CDR2 from the germline V gene are SQVTM and ANQGSEA. Trimming left V 7 bases short and J 2 bases short, with 20 bases between. The CDR3 has 15 residues. CDR3: CSGRGATGRNTEAFF. The CDR3, as DNA: TGCAGCGGACGGGGGGCGACAGGCCGAAACACTGAAGCTTTCTTT.

The chain joins TRBV5-1 to TRBJ1-5, with D possibly TRBD1 on 5 matching bases. The germline gives CDR1 SGHRS, CDR2 YFSETQ. V was clipped by 4 bases and J by 5 bases, with 13 bases between them. The CDR3 loop spans 14 amino acids. The CDR3: CASSEAAGDQPQHF. The CDR3, as DNA: TGCGCCAGCAGCGAAGCAGCGGGGGATCAGCCCCAGCATTTT.

In this sample, this clonotype turned up a few times. This sequence joins TRBV15 and TRBJ2-3; 7 bases match TRBD1. The CDR3 spans 15 residues. After removal of 3 bases from V and 2 bases from J, the junction contained 5 bases not matched to a gene. The V gene's germline CDR1 is LNHNV and CDR2 YYDKDF (reference sequence). This chain's CDR3 is CATSRGQPFTDTQYF. CDR3 in DNA: TGTGCCACCAGCAGGGGACAGCCCTTCACAGATACGCAGTATTTT.

This clonotype was recorded at least ten times. The J gene is TRBJ1-4, the V gene TRBV7-6; possibly TRBD1 for D (5 bases). CDR3 size: 19 residues. Germline V lookup: CDR1 SGHVS, CDR2 FNYEAQ. V was clipped by 2 bases and J by 3 bases, with 22 bases between them. The CDR3 nucleotides are TGTGCCAGCAGCTTATCTCCAACCGGGGCCATCGTGGCTAATGAAAAACTGTTTTTT. This sequence encodes CASSLSPTGAIVANEKLFF.

The sample holds a few counts of this clonotype. V usage is TRBV6-5 and J usage is TRBJ2-1; no firm D call. The CDR3 is 14 residues long. The germline CDR1 and CDR2 sequences are MNHEY and SVGAGI. V lost 1 base to trimming and J lost 6 bases, with 10 bases between them. CDR3 sequence: CASSYWKEGNEQFF. The CDR3 DNA reads TGTGCCAGCAGTTACTGGAAGGAAGGCAATGAGCAGTTCTTC.

The chain carries TRBV27 and TRBJ1-2; TRBD1 matches 12 bases. After removal of 1 base from V and 5 bases from J, the junction contained 8 bases not matched to a gene. This CDR3 is built from 17 residues. Germline V CDR1 and CDR2: MNHEY, SMNVEV (reference sequence). CDR3 loop: CASSLWGQGALGYGYTF. In DNA, the CDR3 is TGTGCCAGCAGTTTATGGGGACAGGGGGCGCTAGGATATGGCTACACCTTC.

The table lists this clonotype with a few counts. The J gene is TRBJ2-5, the V gene TRBV2; D possibly uses TRBD1 or TRBD2 (5 bases each). V lost 10 bases and J 4 bases, leaving 22 bases between the germline ends. The CDR3 sequence is 15 residues long. CDR1 is SNHLY and CDR2 is FYNNEI in the germline V gene. The chain's CDR3 is CATTRDRESGETQYF. In nucleotides, the CDR3 is TGTGCCACAACCCGGGACCGCGAAAGTGGAGAGACCCAGTACTTC.

As regards this clonotype: Mismatch with germline at one junction end may stem from a read error. The rearrangement joins TRBV7-6 to TRBJ1-6; D not resolved. This CDR3 comprises 15 residues. Germline assignment: CDR1 SGHVS and CDR2 FNYEAQ. DNA of the CDR3: TGTGCCAGCAGCTTAGAAGCGAGCGGAGGATCACCCCCCCACTTT. It yields the protein CASSLEASGGSPPHF.

The sample holds a few counts of this clonotype. The rearrangement joins TRBV20-1 to TRBJ1-5; 8 nucleotides agree with TRBD1. V was clipped by 3 bases and J by 6 bases; unmatched bases: 7. Germline loops: CDR1 DFQATT, CDR2 SNEGSKA (reference sequence). This CDR3 has 14 residues. CDR3 nucleotides: TGCAGTGCTAGGGAACAGGGGGATGGTCAGCCCCAGCATTTT. Translated: CSAREQGDGQPQHF.

The rearrangement links TRBV5-6 to TRBJ1-1; unclear D gene. Germline V gene lookup returns CDR1 SGHDT and CDR2 YYEEEE. The ends were cut back, 4 bases at V and 2 bases at J, with 18 bases in the middle. The CDR3 runs to 16 residues. The CDR3 nucleotides are TGTGCCAGCAGCCCGGGAAAACGAGCGGGTAACACTGAAGCTTTCTTT. It yields the protein CASSPGKRAGNTEAFF.

Notes on this clonotype: One junction end disagrees with the germline gene, perhaps due to a read error. This chain joins TRBV9 and TRBJ2-7; TRBD1 aligns across 7 bases. The CDR3 is made up of 15 amino acids. Germline V gives CDR1 SGDLS, CDR2 YYNGEE. CDR3 DNA: TGTACCAGCAGCGTCGGGACAGAGGTCTCCTACGAGCAGTACTTC. Translating it yields CTSSVGTEVSYEQYF.

The chain has TRBV27 and TRBJ1-2, with 7 bases identical to TRBD1. This CDR3 contains 13 residues. The V gene end was trimmed by 3 bases and the J gene end by 7 bases; junction bases not matched to a gene: 5. The germline V gene encodes CDR1 MNHEY and CDR2 SMNVEV (reference sequence). DNA for the CDR3: TGTGCCAGCAGTTTTTGGCCAGGGGGTGGCTACACCTTC. Translation: CASSFWPGGGYTF.

V gene TRBV27 combines with J gene TRBJ2-5, with TRBD1 matching 12 bases. Germline assignment: CDR1 MNHEY and CDR2 SMNVEV (reference sequence). This CDR3 comprises 17 residues. V gave up 1 base and J gave up 11 bases; unmatched junction bases: 14. DNA of the CDR3: TGTGCCAGCAGTTTATTCCACCGGGACAGGGGGCGCCTTGAGCAGTACTTC. This gives the protein CASSLFHRDRGRLEQYF.

This clonotype has ten or more counts. This rearrangement joins TRBV11-1 to TRBJ2-3; D not certain. V lost 1 base and J lost 6, with 11 bases in between. This CDR3 spans 14 amino acids. Germline V CDR1 and CDR2: SGHAT, FQDESV (reference sequence). For the CDR3, the DNA is TGTGCCAGCAGCTTAGATGGGTCCTTGGATACGCAGTATTTT. Amino acids: CASSLDGSLDTQYF.

The chain uses TRBV6-1 and TRBJ1-6; TRBD1 agrees at 10 bases. V was clipped by 3 bases and J by 5 bases; unmatched bases: 7. This CDR3 is built from 17 residues. CDR1 and CDR2 from the germline V gene are MNHNS and SASEGT. The CDR3, as DNA: TGTGCCAGCAGTGACCCGGACAGGGGGAGTGATAATTCACCCCTCCACTTT. Its protein is CASSDPDRGSDNSPLHF.

This clonotype has more than one count but fewer than ten. The rearrangement joins TRBV20-1 to TRBJ1-6; D is undetermined. There are 12 residues in the CDR3. The V and J ends lost 3 bases and 8 bases respectively, with 8 bases between them. The V gene's germline CDR1 is DFQATT and CDR2 SNEGSKA (reference sequence). The CDR3: CSASLGYSPLHF. CDR3 coding DNA: TGCAGTGCTAGTCTTGGATATTCACCCCTCCACTTT.

This clonotype was seen a few times. V and J are TRBV4-3 and TRBJ2-7; possibly TRBD2 for D (6 bases). V was clipped by 2 bases and J by 7 bases, with 27 bases between them. There are 18 residues in the CDR3. Germline V gene data show CDR1 as LGHNA and CDR2 as YSLEER. The CDR3 region is CASSQHKGWGGSYNEQYF. The DNA of the CDR3 is TGCGCCAGCAGCCAACACAAGGGGTGGGGAGGATCCTACAATGAGCAGTACTTC.